This T cell receptor (beta chain) is drawn from a study of patients and donors after allogeneic stem cell transplantation. One entry per CDR3 protein results from TCRdb running MiXCR on the RT-PCR reads. The top ten hold around 7.9% of the sample, which has fewer than 500,000 distinct CDR3 sequences, 16% seen once. This clonotype was seen only a few times. Trimming shortened V by 7 bases and J by 7 bases, and 10 bases separated the two germline ends. Germline CDR1 is SEHNR and CDR2 is FQNEAQ (reference sequence). The CDR3 loop spans 12 amino acids. The chain recombines TRBV7-9 with TRBJ2-2; D is perhaps TRBD2 (5 bases). The sequenced sample was blood, either unsorted or a sorted T cell fraction (not recorded which). This clonotype was obtained from a human donor who was either an allogeneic HSCT recipient or a stem cell or donor lymphocyte infusion donor (not recorded which). It is not recorded whose cells these are; they may come from a transplant donor. As DNA, the CDR3 is TGTGCCAGCACGGATGAGGGCGGGGAGCTGTTTTTT. Translating gives CASTDEGGELFF.